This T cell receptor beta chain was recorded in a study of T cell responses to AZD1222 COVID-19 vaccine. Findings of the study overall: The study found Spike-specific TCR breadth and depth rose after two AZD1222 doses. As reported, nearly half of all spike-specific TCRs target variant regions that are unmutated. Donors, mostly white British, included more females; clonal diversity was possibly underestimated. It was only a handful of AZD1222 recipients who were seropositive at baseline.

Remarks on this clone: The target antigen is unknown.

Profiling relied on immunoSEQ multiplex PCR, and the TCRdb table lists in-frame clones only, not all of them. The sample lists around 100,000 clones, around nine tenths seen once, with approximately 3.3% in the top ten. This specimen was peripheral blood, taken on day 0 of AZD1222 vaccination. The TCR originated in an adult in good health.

The CDR3 sequence: CASSASTGGTEAFF. In DNA form, the CDR3 reads TGTGCCAGCAGCGCATCGACCGGAGGAACTGAAGCTTTCTTT. This chain uses TRBV7-6 with TRBJ1-1, with D hard to call. Germline V gives CDR1 SGHVS, CDR2 FNYEAQ. CDR3 length: 14 amino acids. V was trimmed by 5 bases and J by 5 bases, leaving 15 bases between them.